Listed here are 29 T cell receptor beta chains from one sample, sequenced in a study of response to subunit inactivated influenza vaccine listed by TCRdb under 2018. The time point tag for this specimen amounts to: approximately 45 days after influenza vaccine administration. Library generation was performed with RT-PCR. For sequencing, an Illumina HiSeq 2500 was employed. TCRdb ran its own pipeline on the public reads, namely fastp trimming at Q25 and MiXCR clone calling, and kept in-frame beta chains. Identical CDR3 proteins give one entry, which carries the most common genes and DNA. Here the sample has fewer than 650,000 distinct CDR3 sequences; 10% to 15% occur a single time. In total, the top ten clones hold roughly 13% of the sample. This specimen was PBMCs from blood, taken roughly 47 days after vaccination. The receptors were gathered from a man aged 50 to 59 who received an inactivated influenza vaccine. Donor details come from another sample of the same person, matched by shared clones.

The chain links TRBV5-1 to TRBJ1-6; D remains ambiguous. Trimming removed 0 bases from V and 7 bases from J, with 5 bases in between. CDR1 SGHRS and CDR2 YFSETQ come from the germline V gene. The CDR3 consists of 13 residues. The DNA for the CDR3 is TGCGCCAGCAGCTTGGGGGAGAATTCACCCCTCCACTTT. Translated, it gives CASSLGENSPLHF.

This CDR3 reads CASSPRGQTEAFF. CDR3 coding DNA: TGTGCCAGCTCACCAAGGGGACAGACTGAAGCTTTCTTT. The chain has TRBV18 and TRBJ1-1, with TRBD1 matching 7 bases. V shed 2 bases, J shed 5 bases, and the junction held 2 bases outside the gene matches. Per the germline V gene, CDR1 is KGHSH and CDR2 is LQKENI. CDR3 size: 13 residues.

This clonotype turned up a few times. The gene calls are TRBV12-3 or TRBV12-4 and TRBJ1-2; D gene unclear. V was trimmed by 0 bases and J by 5 bases, leaving 7 bases between them. The CDR3 has 13 residues. This chain's CDR3 is CASSLAQAYGYTF. CDR3 bases: TGTGCCAGCAGTTTAGCACAAGCGTATGGCTACACCTTC.

There are many counts of this clonotype. The chain employs TRBV20-1 and TRBJ2-3; TRBD2 matches 8 bases. The length of the CDR3 is 14 residues. The germline CDR1 and CDR2 sequences are DFQATT and SNEGSKA (reference sequence). With V trimmed by 3 bases and J by 3 bases, 5 bases remained unmatched. CDR3 bases: TGCAGTGCTAGTCCTAGCGGGCGAACAGATACGCAGTATTTT. It translates to CSASPSGRTDTQYF.

This clonotype was counted a few times. The J gene is TRBJ2-1, the V gene TRBV3-1; possibly TRBD2 for D (5 bases). The CDR3 has 17 amino acids. Germline V gene lookup returns CDR1 LGHDT and CDR2 YNNKEL (reference sequence). V lost 0 bases and J lost 1, with 13 bases in between. The DNA of the CDR3 is TGTGCCAGCAGCCAAGAAGCCCACGGGGTTTCCTACAATGAGCAGTTCTTC. Its translation: CASSQEAHGVSYNEQFF.

This clonotype was seen a few times. The rearrangement joins TRBV23-1 to TRBJ2-2; TRBD2 aligns across 12 bases. TRBV23-1 is an ORF; its function is uncertain. V lost 8 bases to trimming and J lost 1 base; unmatched junction nucleotides: 11. The CDR3 is 18 residues long. The CDR3 bases are TGCGCCAGCCCACCAAAGACTAGCGGGGGAGAGAACACCGGGGAGCTGTTTTTT. Amino acid sequence: CASPPKTSGGENTGELFF.

This clonotype was seen repeatedly, ten times or more. The chain is built from TRBV29-1 and TRBJ2-7; perhaps TRBD1 as D (5 bases). Per the germline V gene, CDR1 is SQVTM and CDR2 is ANQGSEA. The CDR3 extends over 12 amino acids. Trimming left V 8 bases short and J 1 base short, with 12 bases between. The CDR3 DNA reads TGCAGCATTGGGGCAGTATCCTACGAGCAGTACTTC. Its protein product is CSIGAVSYEQYF.

This clonotype was found many times. The rearrangement links TRBV5-5 to TRBJ1-1; tentatively, D is TRBD1 (5 bases). Germline V lookup: CDR1 SGHKS, CDR2 YYEKEE (reference sequence). CDR3 length equals 15 residues. Trimming removed 2 bases at V and 2 bases at J, with 13 bases between. Here the CDR3 reads CASSFAGGPNTEAFF. The CDR3, as DNA: TGTGCCAGCAGCTTTGCCGGGGGACCTAACACTGAAGCTTTCTTT.

V usage is TRBV5-8 and J usage is TRBJ2-3, with D unresolved. With 1 base removed from V and 2 bases from J, the gap between germline ends came to 11 bases. The germline gives CDR1 SGHTS, CDR2 YDEGEE. The CDR3 is made up of 15 amino acids. DNA for the CDR3: TGTGCCAGCAGCTTGCCAACGGATTACACAGATACGCAGTATTTT. Translated, it gives CASSLPTDYTDTQYF.

The chain has TRBV20-1 and TRBJ2-5; 8 bases fit TRBD2. CDR1 is DFQATT and CDR2 is SNEGSKA in the germline V gene (reference sequence). V trimming: 5 bases; J trimming: 6 bases; junction bases outside the gene matches: 14. This CDR3 region has 15 residues. CDR3 DNA: TGCAGTGCTGCCGAGCCCGGGAGGGGCTCGAAGACCCAGTACTTC. Translating gives CSAAEPGRGSKTQYF.

This clonotype occurred many times. V is TRBV6-1 and J is TRBJ1-4; 10 nucleotides agree with TRBD1. The junction had 16 bases not matched to a gene; V was cut back by 8 bases and J by 7 bases. Germline CDR1 reads MNHNS; CDR2 reads SASEGT. The length of the CDR3 is 17 residues. The CDR3 bases are TGTGCCAGCTGGGGGGGACAGGGGTCTTCCCGGGCTGAAAAACTGTTTTTT. As protein: CASWGGQGSSRAEKLFF.

This sequence joins TRBV12-3 or TRBV12-4 and TRBJ2-1; D might be TRBD2 (5 bases). The ends were cut back, 1 base at V and 7 bases at J, with 14 bases in the middle. CDR3 length equals 15 residues. The chain's CDR3 is CASSLVGLLSNEQFF. The CDR3 nucleotides read TGTGCCAGCAGTTTAGTTGGACTTCTTTCAAATGAGCAGTTCTTC.

The V gene is TRBV6-2 or TRBV6-3, the J gene TRBJ2-3; D gene unclear. V was cut by 5 bases and J by 2 bases, with 14 bases left in between. CDR3 size: 15 residues. Germline lookup yields CDR1 MNHEY and CDR2 SVGEGT. CDR3 in amino acids: CASSPHGHPTDTQYF. The CDR3 DNA reads TGTGCCAGCAGTCCACATGGGCATCCCACAGATACGCAGTATTTT.

This clonotype occurred a few times. The chain couples TRBV7-9 to TRBJ2-2; weak D call: TRBD1 (5 bases). Trimming shortened V by 6 bases and J by 5 bases, and 10 bases separated the two germline ends. The germline CDR1 and CDR2 sequences are SEHNR and FQNEAQ (reference sequence). The CDR3 is 13 residues long. The CDR3: CASRNRLTGELFF. In DNA form, the CDR3 reads TGTGCCAGCAGAAACAGGTTAACCGGGGAGCTGTTTTTT.

This clonotype was observed a handful of times. The chain employs TRBV28 and TRBJ1-2; D is possibly TRBD1 (6 bases). V was shortened by 2 bases and J by 8 bases, with 15 bases between the two germline ends. From germline, CDR1 is MDHEN and CDR2 SYDVKM. The CDR3 sequence is 14 residues long. The CDR3 DNA follows: TGTGCCAGCAGTTTACGACGTGGGGGGCAGGGCTACACCTTC. It codes for CASSLRRGGQGYTF.

On this clonotype: One base away lies a much larger clone, so this may be a sequencing read error. The chain combines TRBV6-1 with TRBJ2-7; possible D gene TRBD2, 6 bases. CDR3 length: 17 residues. The germline gives CDR1 MNHNS, CDR2 SASEGT. V was clipped by 6 bases and J by 2 bases, with 23 bases between them. For the CDR3, the DNA is TGTGCCAGCAGCTTCCTAACGGTAGCGGCAGATCCCTACGAGCAGTACTTC. Protein product: CASSFLTVAADPYEQYF.

The chain couples TRBV28 to TRBJ2-1; perhaps TRBD1 as D (6 bases). This CDR3 comprises 16 residues. Germline assignment: CDR1 MDHEN and CDR2 SYDVKM. V was clipped by 6 bases and J by 0 bases, with 15 bases between them. The CDR3 protein is CASRPGQPSSYNEQFF. Here the CDR3 DNA reads TGTGCCAGCAGACCTGGACAGCCGAGCTCCTACAATGAGCAGTTCTTC.

The table lists this clonotype with a few counts. This chain links TRBV5-1 with TRBJ2-1; 11 bases are a match to TRBD2. The V segment lost 0 bases and the J segment 4 bases; nucleotides outside the gene matches: 6. This CDR3 has 17 residues. Germline CDR1 and CDR2: SGHRS and YFSETQ. The CDR3 sequence: CASSLGLAGGEYNEQFF. The CDR3 DNA reads as TGCGCCAGCAGCTTGGGTCTAGCGGGGGGCGAATACAATGAGCAGTTCTTC.

This clonotype was seen a handful of times. CDR3 coding DNA: TGTGCCAGCAGCCAAGATCCCAGTGGGATTGGGCCCCAGCATTTT. It is translated as CASSQDPSGIGPQHF. The chain carries TRBV3-1 and TRBJ1-5; D is ambiguous. In germline, CDR1 is LGHDT, CDR2 YNNKEL (reference sequence). CDR3 length: 15 amino acids. Trimming cost V 0 bases and J 9 bases, with 15 bases left between them.

In this sample, this clonotype turned up many times. The genes are TRBV20-1 and TRBJ1-3; possible D gene TRBD1, 5 bases. This CDR3 has 13 residues. The ends were cut back, 3 bases at V and 7 bases at J, with 13 bases in the middle. Germline assignment: CDR1 DFQATT and CDR2 SNEGSKA (reference sequence). As DNA, the CDR3 is TGCAGTGCTAGTGGTGGGGGGTTGAACACCATATATTTT. Translated: CSASGGGLNTIYF.

A few counts support this clonotype. The gene calls are TRBV10-3 and TRBJ2-3; D is uncertain. Germline-derived CDR1 and CDR2 are ENHRY and SYGVKD. Trimming removed 2 bases from V and 2 bases from J, with 5 bases in between. This CDR3 is 13 amino acids long. The CDR3 region has the DNA TGTGCCATCAGTGAGGACATCACAGATACGCAGTATTTT. Protein sequence: CAISEDITDTQYF.

The chain combines TRBV23-1 with TRBJ2-7; the match to TRBD1 covers 8 bases. TRBV23-1 is an ORF, and what it does is uncertain. Trimming took 0 bases from V and 3 from J; bases not matched to a gene: 4. This CDR3 is 15 amino acids long. Here the CDR3 reads CASSQSNRGYYEQYF. CDR3 DNA sequence: TGCGCCAGCAGTCAATCGAACAGGGGGTACTACGAGCAGTACTTC.

The V gene is TRBV6-2 or TRBV6-3, the J gene TRBJ1-1; TRBD1 is a possible D gene (5 bases). This CDR3 region has 16 residues. Germline CDR1 is MNHEY and CDR2 is SVGEGT. The V end lost 3 bases, the J end lost 1 base, and 15 bases lay between the germline ends. CDR3 in DNA: TGTGCCAGCAGTTATACTCCGGGACGGTCGAACACTGAAGCTTTCTTT. Protein product: CASSYTPGRSNTEAFF.

The gene calls are TRBV6-2 or TRBV6-3 and TRBJ2-7, with D perhaps matching TRBD2 (6 bases). The CDR3 spans 15 residues. Trimming removed 4 bases at V and 3 bases at J, with 16 bases between. Germline CDR1 is MNHEY and CDR2 is SVGEGT. The CDR3 loop reads CASSFQSGQIYEQYF. Written as DNA, the CDR3 is TGTGCCAGCAGTTTTCAAAGCGGGCAGATCTACGAGCAGTACTTC.

This chain joins TRBV7-2 and TRBJ2-3, with 9 bases lining up with TRBD1. The CDR3 contains 15 residues. Germline assignment: CDR1 SGHTA and CDR2 FQGNSA. V lost 5 bases to trimming and J lost 4 bases; unmatched junction nucleotides: 7. The CDR3 protein is CASSSGTGRADTQYF. The CDR3 region has the DNA TGTGCCAGCAGCAGCGGGACAGGGAGGGCAGATACGCAGTATTTT. The complete variable domain, with remaining parts taken from reference TRBV7-2 and TRBJ2-3, reads GAGVSQSPSNKVTEKGKDVELRCDPISGHTALYWYRQSLGQGLEFLIYFQGNSAPDKSGLPSDRFSAERTGGSVSTLTIQRTQQEDSAVYLCASSSGTGRADTQYFGPGTRLTVL.

This chain joins TRBV5-6 and TRBJ2-3, with 7 bases lining up with TRBD1. V was clipped by 1 base and J by 4 bases; unmatched bases: 6. The germline V gene has CDR1 SGHDT and CDR2 YYEEEE. The CDR3 covers 15 residues. CDR3 bases: TGTGCCAGCAGCTTGTTCGACAGGGATTCAGATACGCAGTATTTT. Translated, it gives CASSLFDRDSDTQYF. Full variable domain (missing parts from reference TRBV5-6 and TRBJ2-3): DAGVTQSPTHLIKTRGQQVTLRCSPKSGHDTVSWYQQALGQGPQFIFQYYEEEERQRGNFPDRFSGHQFPNYSSELNVNALLLGDSALYLCASSLFDRDSDTQYFGPGTRLTVL.

This clonotype was picked up a small number of times. The gene calls are TRBV27 and TRBJ1-2; the D is unclear. The CDR3 totals 12 residues. V gave up 5 bases and J gave up 7 bases, with 11 bases separating them. Germline lookup yields CDR1 MNHEY and CDR2 SMNVEV (reference sequence). The CDR3 region has the DNA TGTGCCAGCAGTGCCAACAGAGGTGGCTACACCTTC. Residues: CASSANRGGYTF.

This clonotype was seen many times. The rearrangement links TRBV24-1 to TRBJ2-1; D is possibly TRBD2 (6 bases). The CDR3 is 15 residues long. Germline CDR1 is KGHDR and CDR2 is SFDVKD. V was shortened by 6 bases and J by 2 bases, with 13 bases between the two germline ends. CDR3 sequence: CATSSPGGAYNEQFF. The CDR3, as DNA: TGTGCCACCAGTAGTCCGGGCGGGGCCTACAATGAGCAGTTCTTC.

This clonotype appeared a few times. V usage is TRBV9 and J usage is TRBJ1-2; D unclear. The CDR3 loop spans 14 amino acids. Germline assignment: CDR1 SGDLS and CDR2 YYNGEE. The V end lost 0 bases, the J end lost 14 bases, and 20 bases lay between the germline ends. The CDR3 protein is CASSVDPESYWFTF. Here the CDR3 DNA reads TGTGCCAGCAGCGTAGACCCAGAATCCTACTGGTTTACCTTC.